These 18 T cell receptor beta chains were sequenced from one sample in a study of monozygotic twins with inflammatory bowel disease. TCRdb reprocessed the 5' RACE reads and stores each CDR3 protein as one record, lacking DNA. The specimen's table records more than 100,000 distinct CDR3 sequences. Sequenced: blood. The receptors were gathered from a human donor with ulcerative colitis or Crohn's disease, or a healthy co-twin of an affected twin (not recorded which).

The chain combines TRBV18 with TRBJ1-5. CDR1 KGHSH and CDR2 LQKENI come from the germline V gene. The CDR3 has 14 amino acids. The CDR3 sequence is CASSPPGGNQPQHF.

V gene TRBV15 combines with J gene TRBJ2-4; TCRdb lists TRBD1, though no DNA is available to test this call. The germline V gene has CDR1 LNHNV and CDR2 YYDKDF (reference sequence). CDR3 length: 18 amino acids. CDR3 region: CATSRDQGTGLAKNIQYF.

This sequence joins TRBV5-6 and TRBJ2-3; TCRdb names TRBD2, which stays unverified in the absence of DNA. The CDR3 is 16 residues long. Germline V gene lookup returns CDR1 SGHDT and CDR2 YYEEEE. The CDR3 spells CASSSGTRRSTDTQYF.

The gene calls are TRBV13 and TRBJ2-5; the D call from TCRdb, TRBD1, cannot be confirmed without DNA. Germline assignment: CDR1 PRHDT and CDR2 FYEKMQ (reference sequence). The CDR3 spans 14 residues. The CDR3 is CASSLEGAGETQYF. The full variable domain, completed using reference TRBV13 and TRBJ2-5, is AAGVIQSPRHLIKEKRETATLKCYPIPRHDTVYWYQQGPGQDPQFLISFYEKMQSDKGSIPDRFSAQQFSDYHSELNMSSLELGDSALYFCASSLEGAGETQYFGPGTRLLVL.

The V call is TRBV29-1, the J call TRBJ1-1. This CDR3 is built from 14 residues. Germline CDR1 reads SQVTM; CDR2 reads ANQGSEA. The CDR3: CSVVVTGLNTEAFF.

V usage is TRBV9 and J usage is TRBJ2-7; TCRdb calls TRBD2, which cannot be checked without DNA. The CDR3 has 15 amino acids. In germline, CDR1 is SGDLS, CDR2 YYNGEE. This chain's CDR3 is CASSSSLRVGSEQYF.

V and J are TRBV2 and TRBJ1-6; TCRdb designates TRBD1, a call that cannot be tested without DNA. There are 17 residues in the CDR3. The germline CDR1 and CDR2 sequences are SNHLY and FYNNEI. The CDR3 region is CASSAGTSFSYNSPLHF.

The rearrangement joins TRBV20-1 to TRBJ1-2; as DNA is missing, the TRBD1 call by TCRdb cannot be tested. Germline CDR1 DFQATT, CDR2 SNEGSKA (reference sequence). The CDR3 covers 15 residues. This CDR3 reads CSARDMGRANYGYTF.

The CDR3 reads CASSLRAVQETQYF. V is TRBV7-9 and J is TRBJ2-5. The germline V gene encodes CDR1 SEHNR and CDR2 FQNEAQ (reference sequence). The CDR3 length is 14 residues.

The CDR3 sequence is CASSLWGHPYGYTF. V is TRBV5-6 and J is TRBJ1-2; TCRdb calls TRBD1, which cannot be checked without DNA. Looked up from germline, CDR1 is SGHDT and CDR2 is YYEEEE. CDR3 length: 14 residues.

The chain employs TRBV20-1 and TRBJ1-2; TCRdb proposes TRBD1, but this gene call is untestable without DNA. This CDR3 comprises 15 residues. Germline V gene data show CDR1 as DFQATT and CDR2 as SNEGSKA (reference sequence). CDR3 loop: CSGNRDRTITAGYTF.

The V and J genes are TRBV19 and TRBJ2-3; TCRdb proposes TRBD1, but this gene call is untestable without DNA. The CDR3 runs to 14 residues. Germline loops: CDR1 LNHDA, CDR2 SQIVND (reference sequence). The CDR3 spells CASSNRGFTDTQYF.

The chain's CDR3 is CASLLTRWNTEAFF. This chain joins TRBV12-3 or TRBV12-4 and TRBJ1-1. The CDR3 loop spans 14 amino acids.

This chain's CDR3 is CASSLEENSYEQYF. The rearrangement joins TRBV5-6 to TRBJ2-7. The CDR3 extends over 14 amino acids. The germline V gene has CDR1 SGHDT and CDR2 YYEEEE.

J is TRBJ2-6 and V is TRBV11-2; the TRBD1 assignment by TCRdb is unverifiable without DNA. CDR1 is SGHAT, CDR2 FQNNGV, per germline. CDR3 length: 19 residues. CDR3 in amino acids: CASSLFLAGSFSGANVLTF.

The chain joins TRBV7-8 to TRBJ2-3. The CDR3 extends over 14 amino acids. Germline V CDR1 and CDR2: SGHVS, FQNEAQ. This CDR3 reads CASSFITGSDTQYF.

The chain recombines TRBV20-1 with TRBJ2-7; TCRdb indicates TRBD1, and absent DNA this call remains unverified. Germline loops: CDR1 DFQATT, CDR2 SNEGSKA (reference sequence). The CDR3 totals 15 residues. CDR3 residues: CSARDQVGGRYEQYF.

The chain joins TRBV27 to TRBJ1-1; the D gene TCRdb calls, TRBD1, cannot be checked with no DNA. This CDR3 spans 15 amino acids. CDR1 is MNHEY, CDR2 SMNVEV, per germline (reference sequence). The CDR3 spells CASSLWQGGATEAFF.